The present entry profiles one TCR beta chain with its context. The sample belongs to a study of blood T cell repertoires in COVID-19. In the study overall: COVID-19 samples, acute and convalescent, were from the United States, Italy and Spain. The cDNA or gDNA used as material had been derived from T cells, B-cell-depleted T cells, or PBMCs.

This CDR3 has 15 amino acids. The V gene lost 2 bases and the J gene lost 3 bases, with 12 bases spanning the gap. The germline gives CDR1 MNHEY, CDR2 SVGAGI. Original handling: Researchers report that nucleated cell counts were estimated from reference gene primer amplification. Profiled with immunoSEQ multiplex PCR; TCRdb holds only in-frame clones, not every one. V and J calls and clone size are those listed in that table; D and trimming were worked out from the DNA. The sample yields roughly 520,000 clones, more than 75% seen once. The chain recombines TRBV6-5 with TRBJ2-3; a weak D match, TRBD1 (6 bases). Material: PBMCs or T cells enriched from blood (not recorded which). The TCR originated in a woman in her thirties or forties who had recovered from COVID-19. The chain's CDR3 is CASSYTYRATDTQYF. CDR3 DNA sequence: TGTGCCAGCAGTTACACCTACAGGGCTACAGATACGCAGTATTTT.